The clone carrying this TCR beta chain appeared a few times. CDR1 SGDLS and CDR2 YYNGEE come from the germline V gene. The CDR3 runs to 14 residues. Trimming removed 3 bases from V and 4 bases from J, with 11 bases in between. The sample comes from a study of blood T cells in healthy people across ages. Alongside a J-beta primer mix, a sample-barcoded 5' primer served in a second PCR lasting about 6 to 11 cycles. TCRdb re-called the 5' RACE reads with MiXCR, one entry per CDR3 protein. This repertoire shows a few hundred thousand distinct CDR3 sequences, 50% to 60% found once; its top ten account for about 54%.

Specimen: blood. The rearrangement links TRBV9 to TRBJ1-5, with D tentatively TRBD1 (5 bases). The TCR was taken from a man between 60 and 75 years old in good health. The CDR3 region has the DNA TGTGCCAGCAGCGGTGGAGCAGGGAATCAGCCCCAGCATTTT. The encoded protein is CASSGGAGNQPQHF.